The T cell receptor (beta chain) under discussion was sequenced for a study of cytomegalovirus exposure and HLA in healthy donors (dated by TCRdb to about 2017). With regard to the full study: A later analysis indicated that the 110 or so validation repertoires were generated on the platform also employed for the approximately 700 repertoires of the first cohort. To predict cytomegalovirus infection status, the study brought together high-throughput TCR immunosequencing, statistical association of individual TCRs with disease status, and machine learning. The aim of the study was to test whether cataloging public T cell receptors could identify signatures of past pathogen exposure. In addition to the first cohort of 500 to 850 subjects, a separate validation cohort of approximately 130 different subjects was used.

Library construction relied on the immunoSEQ multiplex PCR assay. Turning to the authors' computational methods: A statistical classification framework was developed to diagnose cytomegalovirus status using the catalog of TCR beta chain sequences. The table was pulled from immuneACCESS by TCRdb, which kept in-frame rearrangements only. Such tables lose some clones; where checked, under half of the loss comes from unresolved V genes, and the rest has no known cause. From that table come the V and J calls and clone size; the DNA was used to work out D and trimming. Across this sample there are about 140,000 clones, with 85% to 90% seen only once. 7.5% to 8.5% of the sample is held by the ten biggest clonotypes. As encoded in the germline V gene, CDR1 is SNHLY while CDR2 is FYNNEI. The CDR3, from cysteine to phenylalanine, totals 12 residues. The sequence is cut down to CDR3 DNA, 36 bases in frame from base 1. Trimmed from V: 6 bases; trimmed from J: 7 bases; junction bases lacking a gene match: 5.

Separate from the approximately 730-subject first cohort, the validation cohort of 95 to 150 subjects was the group to which the donors belonged. On the study overall, not on this receptor specifically: Subsequent analysis determined that TCRs grouped into clusters in the first cohort also showed a tendency toward co-occurrence across the 120 validation repertoires, and 90% to 95% of cluster scores exceeded 0. The classifier was reported to diagnose cytomegalovirus status with high specificity and sensitivity in both the original and validation cohorts. Three of the identified cytomegalovirus-associated TCR beta chains were confirmed in vitro to be specific for cytomegalovirus antigens. The study listed approximately 160 TCR beta chains as associated with cytomegalovirus. Across donors, most TCR sequences were observed very rarely, whereas some public TCRs were present in many individuals. The authors suggested that the approach could potentially be extended to other disease states and immunological phenotypes. All 120 or so repertoires were used to score co-occurrence in the validation cohort in a later analysis, because that analysis had no HLA typing for the cohort.

This clone was observed a few times. Its antigen has not been determined. No much larger clonotype is one base removed from it; base qualities were not supplied. The clonotype was recovered from a woman between 18 and 29 years old in good health and CMV-seropositive. The sequence links TRBV2 to TRBJ1-2, with TRBD1 matching 7 junction bases. Material: PBMCs. The DNA sequence is TGTGCCAGCAGCGAGGGGGCCGGTGGCTACACCTTC. It translates to CASSEGAGGYTF. The reference TRBV2 and TRBJ1-2 proteins fill in what lies around the CDR3, so the full variable domain reads EPEVTQTPSHQVTQMGQEVILRCVPISNHLYFYWYRQILGQKVEFLVSFYNNEISEKSEIFDDQFSVERPDGSNFTLKIRSTKLEDSAMYFCASSEGAGGYTFGSGTRLTVV.